This TCR beta chain was profiled in a study of T-cell reconstitution after alpha-beta-depleted transplantation in children. Findings and caveats of the study: In patients about two months after transplant, alpha-beta T cells reportedly arose from several hundred expanded graft clones. T-cell counts and diversity at one year following transplant were attributed mainly to newly produced T cells. In some patients, recipient T cells and intrathymic progenitors surviving conditioning explained high day-60 diversity.

Unique molecular identifiers tagged the TCRbeta library. TCRdb re-derived calls from the PCR reads in MiXCR, one entry per CDR3 protein. The sample has under 300,000 distinct CDR3 sequences, 9.5% to 13% seen once; the top ten hold about 25%. There are many counts of this clonotype. The antigen remains unidentified. The CDR3 is 16 amino acids. Germline CDR1 reads SGDLS; CDR2 reads YYNGEE. V was cut by 4 bases and J by 5 bases, with 19 bases left in between. The chain uses TRBV9 and TRBJ2-1; D is perhaps TRBD2 (8 bases). The material sequenced was peripheral blood, taken 180 days after TCRalphabeta/CD19-depleted stem cell transplant. This TCR was recovered from a male patient aged 2-15 years who had a stem cell transplant for chronic granulomatous disease, so the T cells may come from the graft donor. The CDR3 nucleotides read TGTGCCAGCAGCTCCCGGGGGGGAGGGGGCAACAATGAGCAGTTCTTC. Protein sequence: CASSSRGGGGNNEQFF. Drawing the rest from reference TRBV9 and TRBJ2-1, the complete variable domain is DSGVTQTPKHLITATGQRVTLRCSPRSGDLSVYWYQQSLDQGLQFLIQYYNGEERAKGNILERFSAQQFPDLHSELNLSSLELGDSALYFCASSSRGGGGNNEQFFGPGTRLTVL.